This is a list of T cell receptor beta chains from one sample in a study of T cell responses to AZD1222 COVID-19 vaccine. Some clones are missing from TCRdb's copy, which holds only in-frame ones; the method was immunoSEQ multiplex PCR. The sample has 130,000 or so clones, nearly 90% seen once. The material was peripheral blood, obtained 28 days after the second AZD1222 dose. Receptors originate from an adult who received the AZD1222 COVID-19 vaccine. The CDR3 runs from the conserved cysteine through the conserved F or W. A D gene is named only where the DNA matches it firmly. Where a row states a size, it is once, few, many or the class of an expanded clone; other rows omit it.

V gene,clone size,J gene,D gene,CDR3 protein,CDR3 DNA
TRBV3-1/TRBV3-2,NA,TRBJ2-2,TRBD2,CASSQAGETGELFF,TGTGCCAGCAGCCAGGCGGGGGAGACCGGGGAGCTGTTTTTT
TRBV4-3,NA,TRBJ1-2,NA,CASSHKPGGVANYGYTF,TGCGCCAGCAGCCACAAACCGGGGGGTGTAGCTAACTATGGCTACACCTTC
TRBV29-1,NA,TRBJ1-4,NA,CSVFSSPDEKLFF,TGCAGCGTCTTCTCCTCCCCAGATGAAAAACTGTTTTTT
TRBV6-5,NA,TRBJ1-3,NA,CASSSAGGADGNTIYF,TGTGCCAGCAGTTCCGCCGGGGGGGCGGATGGAAACACCATATATTTT
TRBV11-2,NA,TRBJ2-7,TRBD1,CASSRTGGSYEQYF,TGTGCCAGCAGTAGGACAGGGGGCTCGTACGAGCAGTACTTC
TRBV4-2,NA,TRBJ2-1,NA,CASSQIREGANEQFF,TGTGCCAGCAGCCAAATACGGGAAGGGGCCAATGAGCAGTTCTTC
TRBV28,few,TRBJ1-4,TRBD1,CASSSGQGTEKLFF,TGTGCCAGCAGTTCGGGACAGGGGACTGAAAAACTGTTTTTT
TRBV7-9,NA,TRBJ2-4,NA,CASSPENIQYF,TGTGCCAGCAGCCCGGAAAACATTCAGTACTTC
TRBV9,once,TRBJ2-7,NA,CASSVLPEGEQYF,TGTGCCAGCAGCGTCCTCCCAGAAGGCGAGCAGTACTTC
TRBV7-2,NA,TRBJ2-7,NA,CASSPLKPPYEQYF,TGTGCCAGCAGCCCCCTCAAGCCCCCCTACGAGCAGTACTTC
TRBV27,NA,TRBJ2-7,TRBD2,CASSWRGEGYEQYF,TGTGCCAGCAGTTGGCGGGGGGAAGGTTACGAGCAGTACTTC
TRBV18,once,TRBJ2-7,TRBD2,CASSPLTSARYEQYF,TGTGCCAGCTCACCTCTGACTAGCGCCCGCTACGAGCAGTACTTC
TRBV19,NA,TRBJ2-5,TRBD2,CASSSLAGGKTQYF,TGTGCCAGTAGTTCCCTAGCGGGGGGAAAGACCCAGTACTTC
TRBV5-1,NA,TRBJ2-1,TRBD2,CASRGTSKDEQFF,TGCGCCAGCAGAGGGACTAGCAAGGATGAGCAGTTCTTC
TRBV2,NA,TRBJ2-7,NA,CASSEGPYSYEQYF,TGTGCCAGCAGTGAAGGACCGTACTCCTACGAGCAGTACTTC
TRBV6-5,NA,TRBJ2-7,NA,CASSYSQGGAYEQYF,TGTGCCAGCAGTTACTCACAGGGAGGGGCCTACGAGCAGTACTTC
TRBV5-1,few,TRBJ2-3,TRBD2,CASSLDGVGTRSTPDTQYF,TGCGCCAGCAGCTTGGATGGTGTCGGGACTAGAAGTACCCCAGATACGCAGTATTTT
TRBV10-2,once,TRBJ1-5,NA,CASSRTDSNQPQHF,TGCGCCAGTTCGCGGACGGATAGCAATCAGCCCCAGCATTTT
TRBV25-1,NA,TRBJ2-7,TRBD2,CASTSGTSYEQYF,TGTGCCAGCACTAGCGGGACCTCCTACGAGCAGTACTTC
TRBV7-9,NA,TRBJ1-4,TRBD1,CASSPAGDSTSEKLFF,TGTGCCAGCAGCCCGGCGGGGGACAGTACTAGTGAAAAACTGTTTTTT
TRBV5-4,NA,TRBJ1-6,TRBD1,CASSRAGTDNSPLHF,TGTGCCAGCAGCAGGGCCGGGACAGACAATTCACCCCTCCACTTT
TRBV28,NA,TRBJ2-6,NA,CASTPRTGSGANVLTF,TGTGCCAGCACCCCACGAACGGGTTCTGGGGCCAACGTCCTGACTTTC
TRBV5-4,once,TRBJ2-7,TRBD1,CASSDRDRAYEQYF,TGTGCCAGCAGCGACAGGGACAGGGCCTACGAGCAGTACTTC
TRBV2,NA,TRBJ1-4,NA,CASSEALGGRGEKLFF,TGTGCCAGCAGTGAAGCGCTTGGGGGCAGGGGTGAAAAACTGTTTTTT
TRBV13,once,TRBJ2-2,NA,CASSTQNTGELFF,TGTGCCAGCAGCACCCAAAACACCGGGGAGCTGTTTTTT
TRBV4-3,NA,TRBJ1-4,NA,CASSQDRLTSEKLFF,TGCGCCAGCAGCCAAGATAGGCTCACGAGCGAAAAACTGTTTTTT
TRBV19,NA,TRBJ1-5,NA,CASSWNARGNQPQHF,TGTGCCAGTAGTTGGAATGCCAGGGGCAATCAGCCCCAGCATTTT
TRBV21-1,NA,TRBJ1-1,NA,CASSTLDPGLPRGNTEAFF,TGTGCCAGCAGCACCCTAGACCCCGGGCTCCCAAGAGGGAACACTGAAGCTTTCTTT
TRBV3-1/TRBV3-2,NA,TRBJ2-3,TRBD2,CASSLRLAADTQYF,TGTGCCAGCAGCCTCAGACTAGCGGCAGATACGCAGTATTTT
TRBV18,NA,TRBJ1-1,NA,CASSPTVDTEAFF,TGTGCCAGCTCACCGACGGTCGACACTGAAGCTTTCTTT
TRBV11-2,NA,TRBJ1-6,TRBD1,CASSSGQGNSPLHF,TGTGCCAGCAGTTCGGGACAGGGAAATTCACCCCTCCACTTT
TRBV27,once,TRBJ2-1,TRBD2,CASAIAGPGEQFF,TGTGCCAGCGCTATAGCGGGGCCCGGGGAGCAGTTCTTC
TRBV6-5,NA,TRBJ1-5,NA,CASSYGGYSNQPQHF,TGTGCCAGCAGTTACGGAGGGTATAGCAATCAGCCCCAGCATTTT
TRBV7-9,medium-sized,TRBJ1-1,NA,CASSSGTLGTEAFF,TGTGCCAGCAGCTCCGGGACCTTGGGCACTGAAGCTTTCTTT
TRBV9,NA,TRBJ1-1,TRBD1,CASSVGTGSTEAFF,TGTGCCAGCAGCGTTGGGACAGGGAGCACTGAAGCTTTCTTT
TRBV25-1,NA,TRBJ2-6,NA,CASSVAGANVLTF,TGTGCCAGCAGTGTGGCTGGGGCCAACGTCCTGACTTTC
TRBV11-3,NA,TRBJ1-2,TRBD1,CASSGQGAQANYGYTF,TGTGCCAGCAGTGGGCAGGGGGCCCAAGCTAACTATGGCTACACCTTC
TRBV7-6,NA,TRBJ1-6,NA,CASSLEAGGSMAPLHF,TGTGCCAGCAGCTTAGAGGCTGGAGGTTCCATGGCACCCCTCCACTTT
TRBV27,NA,TRBJ1-5,TRBD1,CASSLSQGQGRGLRQPQHF,TGTGCCAGCAGTTTATCCCAGGGCCAAGGCAGGGGGCTCAGGCAGCCCCAGCATTTT
TRBV5-6,NA,TRBJ1-1,TRBD1,CASSLGGQGQTEAFF,TGTGCCAGCAGCTTGGGAGGACAGGGCCAGACTGAAGCTTTCTTT
TRBV6-2/TRBV6-3,few,TRBJ1-2,NA,CASSYSETGTDYGYTF,TGTGCCAGCAGTTACTCGGAGACAGGCACTGACTATGGCTACACCTTC
TRBV30,NA,TRBJ1-4,NA,CAWREGSAANEKLFF,TGTGCCTGGAGGGAGGGGTCGGCGGCTAATGAAAAACTGTTTTTT
TRBV9,NA,TRBJ1-3,TRBD1,CASSLRDSSGNTIYF,TGTGCCAGCAGCCTCCGGGACAGCTCTGGAAACACCATATATTTT
TRBV5-1,few,TRBJ2-5,NA,CASSPGETQYF,TGCGCCAGCAGTCCGGGGGAGACCCAGTACTTC
TRBV11-2,NA,TRBJ1-2,NA,CASSLGAFSGYTF,TGTGCCAGCAGCTTAGGGGCGTTCAGTGGCTACACCTTC
TRBV29-1,NA,TRBJ1-2,NA,CSVQPRNYGYTF,TGCAGCGTTCAACCCCGGAACTATGGCTACACCTTC
TRBV13,NA,TRBJ1-2,NA,CASSRNSGTNYGYTF,TGTGCCAGCAGCCGAAACAGTGGAACAAACTATGGCTACACCTTC
TRBV7-9,NA,TRBJ1-6,TRBD1,CASSLVAGGNSPLHF,TGTGCCAGCAGCTTAGTGGCAGGGGGCAATTCACCCCTCCACTTT
TRBV3-1/TRBV3-2,NA,TRBJ2-7,TRBD2,CASSLAVSYEQYF,TGTGCCAGCAGTCTAGCGGTCTCCTACGAGCAGTACTTC
TRBV7-2,NA,TRBJ1-2,NA,CASSLVSTGRGDGYTF,TGTGCCAGCAGCTTAGTGTCCACAGGGCGCGGGGATGGCTACACCTTC
TRBV7-3,NA,TRBJ2-3,NA,CASSLGTPPDTQYF,TGTGCCAGCAGCTTAGGGACACCCCCAGATACGCAGTATTTT
TRBV28,NA,TRBJ1-5,NA,CASSFPGGPQHF,TGTGCCAGCAGTTTCCCCGGTGGGCCCCAGCATTTT
TRBV29-1,NA,TRBJ1-2,NA,CSDQTRNYGYTF,TGCAGCGACCAGACAAGGAACTATGGCTACACCTTC
TRBV7-2,NA,TRBJ1-5,NA,CASSFVGLPNQPQHF,TGTGCCAGCAGCTTCGTCGGTCTACCCAATCAGCCCCAGCATTTT
TRBV15,NA,TRBJ1-5,TRBD1,CATGDRGNQPQHF,TGTGCCACAGGGGACAGAGGCAATCAGCCCCAGCATTTT